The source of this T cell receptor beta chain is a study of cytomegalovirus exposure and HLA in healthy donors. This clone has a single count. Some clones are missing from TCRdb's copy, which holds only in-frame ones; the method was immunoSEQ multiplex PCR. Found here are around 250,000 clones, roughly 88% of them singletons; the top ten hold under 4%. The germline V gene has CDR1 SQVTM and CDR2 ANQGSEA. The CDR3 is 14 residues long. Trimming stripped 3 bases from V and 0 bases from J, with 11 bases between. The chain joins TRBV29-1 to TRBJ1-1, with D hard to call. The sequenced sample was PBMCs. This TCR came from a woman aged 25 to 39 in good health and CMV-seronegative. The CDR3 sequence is CSVDMRRVNTEAFF. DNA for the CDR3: TGCAGCGTTGATATGCGTAGGGTGAACACTGAAGCTTTCTTT.